The 11 T cell receptor beta chains in this list originate from one sample, sequenced in a study of CD8 T cells in Susac syndrome. Reverse transcription of roughly 0.5 to 1 ug RNA was carried out with random hexamers. TCRdb ran MiXCR on the immunoSEQ multiplex PCR reads and lists one entry per CDR3 protein. The sample carries tens of thousands of distinct CDR3 sequences, about 96% recorded once. The sample comprised CD8+ T cells from PBMCs. The origin of the receptors is a human donor with Susac syndrome.

This chain joins TRBV11-2 and TRBJ2-7; D might be TRBD1 (5 bases). The V end lost 4 bases, the J end lost 3 bases, and 13 bases lay between the germline ends. Germline lookup yields CDR1 SGHAT and CDR2 FQNNGV. CDR3 length equals 14 residues. The CDR3 bases are TGTGCCAGCAGCTCAATTCAGGGTCTCTACGAGCAGTACTTC. It specifies CASSSIQGLYEQYF.

In DNA form, the CDR3 reads TGTGCCAGCAGTCCTTATGGGGGATCCTACAATGAGCAGTTCTTC. Amino acid sequence: CASSPYGGSYNEQFF. V usage is TRBV12-3 or TRBV12-4 and J usage is TRBJ2-1; TRBD1 or TRBD2 may be the D gene (5 bases each). The V end was cut by 5 bases, the J end by 1 base, with 12 bases between. This CDR3 has 15 residues.

The gene calls are TRBV2 and TRBJ2-5, with D perhaps TRBD1 or TRBD2 (5 bases each). V was clipped by 6 bases and J by 2 bases, with 19 bases between them. CDR3 length: 16 amino acids. The germline CDR1 and CDR2 sequences are SNHLY and FYNNEI. CDR3 sequence reads: CASSEWDPDQQETQYF. The CDR3 DNA sequence: TGTGCCAGCAGCGAATGGGACCCGGACCAACAAGAGACCCAGTACTTC.

This rearrangement joins TRBV3-1 to TRBJ1-5; 7 bases map to TRBD1. The germline V gene encodes CDR1 LGHDT and CDR2 YNNKEL (reference sequence). The CDR3 length is 15 residues. With V trimmed by 4 bases and J by 5 bases, 8 bases remained unmatched. The CDR3 nucleotides are TGTGCCAGCAGCCGAGGCAGGGGGGAAGATCAGCCCCAGCATTTT. It codes for CASSRGRGEDQPQHF.

V and J are TRBV5-6 and TRBJ2-3; D unclear. Trimming left V 6 bases short and J 1 base short, with 12 bases between. Germline CDR1 and CDR2: SGHDT and YYEEEE. The CDR3 sequence is 14 residues long. CDR3 loop: CASTPGPGTDTQYF. Here the CDR3 DNA reads TGTGCCAGCACGCCGGGCCCAGGCACAGATACGCAGTATTTT.

The chain couples TRBV20-1 to TRBJ2-7, with 10 bases that match TRBD2. This CDR3 has 15 residues. With V trimmed by 3 bases and J by 5 bases, 10 bases remained unmatched. Per germline, CDR1 DFQATT and CDR2 SNEGSKA (reference sequence). The CDR3 reads CSARGQGLALDEQYF. The DNA of the CDR3 is TGCAGTGCTAGGGGCCAGGGACTAGCGCTCGACGAGCAGTACTTC.

The DNA of the CDR3 is TGTGCCAGCAGTGATGGACAGGGGGACTACGAGCAGTACTTC. Translation gives CASSDGQGDYEQYF. The chain carries TRBV3-1 and TRBJ2-7; TRBD1 matches 10 bases. This CDR3 is built from 14 residues. Germline trimming cut 6 bases from V and 3 bases from J; bases unmatched to any gene: 5. Germline CDR1 and CDR2: LGHDT and YNNKEL (reference sequence).

The CDR3 loop is CASSLSGGVEKLFF. CDR3 in DNA: TGTGCCAGCAGTTTATCGGGGGGGGTCGAAAAACTGTTTTTT. V gene TRBV27 combines with J gene TRBJ1-4, with D possibly being TRBD1 (5 bases). V was trimmed by 0 bases and J by 8 bases, leaving 10 bases between them. There are 14 residues in the CDR3. Germline V gene data show CDR1 as MNHEY and CDR2 as SMNVEV (reference sequence).

The chain uses TRBV12-3 or TRBV12-4 and TRBJ2-5; D is perhaps TRBD1 (5 bases). The length of the CDR3 is 13 residues. Deletions cut 5 bases from V and 5 bases from J, with 12 bases between. The CDR3 region is CASSPRTWETQYF. Here the CDR3 DNA reads TGTGCCAGCAGTCCGAGGACATGGGAGACCCAGTACTTC.

This chain's CDR3 is CASSSAGEQFF. CDR3 nucleotide sequence: TGTGCCAGCAGTTCAGCGGGGGAGCAGTTCTTC. The chain couples TRBV12-3 or TRBV12-4 to TRBJ2-1; 7 bases match TRBD2. This CDR3 has 11 residues. The V segment lost 4 bases and the J segment 10 bases; nucleotides outside the gene matches: 1.

The J gene is TRBJ1-1, the V gene TRBV11-3; no definite D call. Germline V gene data show CDR1 as SGHNT and CDR2 as YENEEA. V gave up 5 bases and J gave up 3 bases, with 13 bases separating them. The CDR3 consists of 14 residues. CDR3 coding DNA: TGTGCCAGCAGCCCCCGAATTGGTTACACTGAAGCTTTCTTT. Encoded protein: CASSPRIGYTEAFF. The full variable domain, its missing parts supplied by reference TRBV11-3 and TRBJ1-1, is EAGVVQSPRYKIIEKKQPVAFWCNPISGHNTLYWYLQNLGQGPELLIRYENEEAVDDSQLPKDRFSAERLKGVDSTLKIQPAELGDSAVYLCASSPRIGYTEAFFGQGTRLTVV.